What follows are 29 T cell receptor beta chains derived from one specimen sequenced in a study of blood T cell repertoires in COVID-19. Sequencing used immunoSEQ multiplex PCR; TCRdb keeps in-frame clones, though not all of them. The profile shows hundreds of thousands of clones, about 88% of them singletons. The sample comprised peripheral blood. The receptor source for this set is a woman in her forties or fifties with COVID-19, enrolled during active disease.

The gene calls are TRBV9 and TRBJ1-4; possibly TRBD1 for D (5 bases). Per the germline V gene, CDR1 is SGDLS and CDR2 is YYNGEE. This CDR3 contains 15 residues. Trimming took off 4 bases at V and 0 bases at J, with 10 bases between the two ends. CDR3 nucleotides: TGTGCCAGCAGCTACGGGGGTGCAACTAATGAAAAACTGTTTTTT. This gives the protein CASSYGGATNEKLFF.

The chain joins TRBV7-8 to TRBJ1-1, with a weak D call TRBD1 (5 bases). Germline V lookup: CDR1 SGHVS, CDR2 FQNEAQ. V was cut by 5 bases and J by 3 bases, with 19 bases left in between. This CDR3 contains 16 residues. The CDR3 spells CASSPRDLGRDTEAFF. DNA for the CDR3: TGTGCCAGCAGCCCCAGGGATCTCGGCAGGGACACTGAAGCTTTCTTT. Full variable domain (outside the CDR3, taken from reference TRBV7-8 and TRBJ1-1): GAGVSQSPRYKVAKRGQDVALRCDPISGHVSLFWYQQALGQGPEFLTYFQNEAQLDKSGLPSDRFFAERPEGSVSTLKIQRTQQEDSAVYLCASSPRDLGRDTEAFFGQGTRLTVV.

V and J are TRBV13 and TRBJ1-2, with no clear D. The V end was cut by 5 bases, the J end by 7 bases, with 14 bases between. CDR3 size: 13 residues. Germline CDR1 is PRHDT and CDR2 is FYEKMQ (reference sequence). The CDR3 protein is CASSPSRGSGYTF. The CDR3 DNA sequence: TGTGCCAGCAGCCCATCTCGAGGTTCTGGCTACACCTTC. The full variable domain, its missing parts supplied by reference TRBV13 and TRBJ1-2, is AAGVIQSPRHLIKEKRETATLKCYPIPRHDTVYWYQQGPGQDPQFLISFYEKMQSDKGSIPDRFSAQQFSDYHSELNMSSLELGDSALYFCASSPSRGSGYTFGSGTRLTVV.

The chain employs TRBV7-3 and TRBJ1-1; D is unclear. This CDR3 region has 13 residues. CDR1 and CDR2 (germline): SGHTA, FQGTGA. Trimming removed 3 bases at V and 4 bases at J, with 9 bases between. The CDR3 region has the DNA TGTGCCAGCAGCTTGGCCAGAGGCACTGAAGCTTTCTTT. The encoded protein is CASSLARGTEAFF.

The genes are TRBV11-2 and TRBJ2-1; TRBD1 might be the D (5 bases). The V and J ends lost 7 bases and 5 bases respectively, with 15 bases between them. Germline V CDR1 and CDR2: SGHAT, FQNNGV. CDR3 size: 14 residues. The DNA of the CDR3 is TGTGCCAGCACCTCTCTGGGGCAGAACAATGAGCAGTTCTTC. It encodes CASTSLGQNNEQFF.

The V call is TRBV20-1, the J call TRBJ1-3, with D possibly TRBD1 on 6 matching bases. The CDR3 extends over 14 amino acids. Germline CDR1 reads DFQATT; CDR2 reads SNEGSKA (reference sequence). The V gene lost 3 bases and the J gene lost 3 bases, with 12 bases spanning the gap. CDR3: CSASSGTLGNTIYF. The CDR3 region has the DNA TGCAGTGCTAGTAGTGGGACACTTGGAAACACCATATATTTT.

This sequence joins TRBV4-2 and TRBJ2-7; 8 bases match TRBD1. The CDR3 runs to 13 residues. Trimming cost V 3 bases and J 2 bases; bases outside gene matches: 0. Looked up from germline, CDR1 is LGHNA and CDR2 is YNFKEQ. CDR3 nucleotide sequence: TGTGCCAGCAGCCAGGACAGGGCCTACGAGCAGTACTTC. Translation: CASSQDRAYEQYF.

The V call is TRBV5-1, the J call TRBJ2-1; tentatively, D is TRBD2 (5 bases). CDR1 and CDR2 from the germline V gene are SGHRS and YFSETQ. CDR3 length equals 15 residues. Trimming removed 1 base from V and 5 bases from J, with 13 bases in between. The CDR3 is CASSLTSLAHNEQFF. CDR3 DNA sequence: TGCGCCAGCAGCTTGACTAGTTTAGCACACAATGAGCAGTTCTTC.

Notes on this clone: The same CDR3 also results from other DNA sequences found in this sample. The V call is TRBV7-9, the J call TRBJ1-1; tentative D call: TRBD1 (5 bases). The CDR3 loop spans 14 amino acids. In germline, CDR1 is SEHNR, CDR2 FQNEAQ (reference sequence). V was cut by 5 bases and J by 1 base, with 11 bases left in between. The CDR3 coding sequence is TGTGCCAGCAGCACCCGGGGGGGGAACACTGAAGCTTTCTTT. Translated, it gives CASSTRGGNTEAFF.

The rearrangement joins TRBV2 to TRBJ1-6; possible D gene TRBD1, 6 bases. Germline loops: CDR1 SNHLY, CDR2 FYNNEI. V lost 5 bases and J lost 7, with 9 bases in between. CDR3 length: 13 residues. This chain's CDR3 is CASSRTENSPLHF. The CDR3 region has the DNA TGTGCCAGCAGTAGGACAGAGAATTCACCCCTCCACTTT.

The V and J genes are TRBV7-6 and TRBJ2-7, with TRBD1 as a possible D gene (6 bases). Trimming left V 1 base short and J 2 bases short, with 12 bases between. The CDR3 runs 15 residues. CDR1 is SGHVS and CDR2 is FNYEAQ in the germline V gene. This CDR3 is CASSLVGARAYEQYF. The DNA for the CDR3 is TGTGCCAGCAGCTTAGTGGGGGCCCGGGCCTACGAGCAGTACTTC.

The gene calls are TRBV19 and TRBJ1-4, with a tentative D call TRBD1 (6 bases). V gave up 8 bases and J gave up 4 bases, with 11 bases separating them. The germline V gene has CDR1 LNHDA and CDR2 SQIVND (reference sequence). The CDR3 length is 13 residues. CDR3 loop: CASLDSRNEKLFF. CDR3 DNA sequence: TGTGCCAGTCTGGACAGCCGTAATGAAAAACTGTTTTTT.

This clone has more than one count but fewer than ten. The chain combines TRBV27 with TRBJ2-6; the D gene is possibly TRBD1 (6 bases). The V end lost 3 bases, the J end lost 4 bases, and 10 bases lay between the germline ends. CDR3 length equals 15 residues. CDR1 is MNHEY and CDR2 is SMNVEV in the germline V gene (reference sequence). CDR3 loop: CASSFAGVGANVLTF. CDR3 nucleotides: TGTGCCAGCAGTTTCGCAGGGGTCGGGGCCAACGTCCTGACTTTC.

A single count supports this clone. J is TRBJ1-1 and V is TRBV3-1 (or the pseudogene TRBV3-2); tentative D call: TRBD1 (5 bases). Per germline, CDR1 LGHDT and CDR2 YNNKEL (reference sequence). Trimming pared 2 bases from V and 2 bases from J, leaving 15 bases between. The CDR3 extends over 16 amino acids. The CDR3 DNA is TGTGCCAGCAGCCAAATTCAGGGTGGGGAAAACACTGAAGCTTTCTTT. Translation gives CASSQIQGGENTEAFF.

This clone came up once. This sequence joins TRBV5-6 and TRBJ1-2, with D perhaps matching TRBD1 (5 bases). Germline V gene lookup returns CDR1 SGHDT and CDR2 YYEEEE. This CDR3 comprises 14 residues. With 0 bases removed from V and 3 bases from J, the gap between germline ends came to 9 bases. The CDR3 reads CASSLGQSDYGYTF. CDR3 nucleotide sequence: TGTGCCAGCAGCTTGGGACAGTCTGACTATGGCTACACCTTC.

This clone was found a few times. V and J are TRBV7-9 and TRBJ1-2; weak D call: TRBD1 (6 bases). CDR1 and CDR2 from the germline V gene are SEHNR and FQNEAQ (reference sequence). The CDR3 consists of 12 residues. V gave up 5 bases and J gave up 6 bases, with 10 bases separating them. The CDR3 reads CASSRYRDGYTF. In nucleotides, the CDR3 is TGTGCCAGCAGCCGTTACAGGGATGGCTACACCTTC.

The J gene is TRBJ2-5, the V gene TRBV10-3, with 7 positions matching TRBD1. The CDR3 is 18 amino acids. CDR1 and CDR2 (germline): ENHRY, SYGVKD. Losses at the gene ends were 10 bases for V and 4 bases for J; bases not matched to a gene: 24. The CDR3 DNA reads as TGTGCCACCCTAGCCGAGTTCGGGACAGTTCGGTCAGGAGAGACCCAGTACTTC. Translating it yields CATLAEFGTVRSGETQYF.

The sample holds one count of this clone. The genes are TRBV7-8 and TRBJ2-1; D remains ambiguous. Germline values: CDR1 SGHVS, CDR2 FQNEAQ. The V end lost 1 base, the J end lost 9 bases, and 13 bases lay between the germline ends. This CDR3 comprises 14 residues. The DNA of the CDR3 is TGTGCCAGCAGCTTAGGTACCCTAGGAACTGAGCAGTTCTTC. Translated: CASSLGTLGTEQFF. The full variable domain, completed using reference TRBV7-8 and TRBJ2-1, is GAGVSQSPRYKVAKRGQDVALRCDPISGHVSLFWYQQALGQGPEFLTYFQNEAQLDKSGLPSDRFFAERPEGSVSTLKIQRTQQEDSAVYLCASSLGTLGTEQFFGPGTRLTVL.

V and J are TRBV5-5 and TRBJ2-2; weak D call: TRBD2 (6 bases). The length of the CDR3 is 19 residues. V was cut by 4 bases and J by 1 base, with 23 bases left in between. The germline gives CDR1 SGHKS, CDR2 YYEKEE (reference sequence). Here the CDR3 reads CASSPLAGKAGENTGELFF. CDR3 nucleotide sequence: TGTGCCAGCAGCCCGCTCGCGGGAAAAGCTGGGGAGAACACCGGGGAGCTGTTTTTT.

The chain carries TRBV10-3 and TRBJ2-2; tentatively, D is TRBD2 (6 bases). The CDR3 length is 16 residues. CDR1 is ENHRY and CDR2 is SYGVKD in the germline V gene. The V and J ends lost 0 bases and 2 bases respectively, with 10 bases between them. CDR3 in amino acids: CAISESSGLNTGELFF. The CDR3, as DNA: TGTGCCATCAGTGAGTCTAGCGGACTAAACACCGGGGAGCTGTTTTTT.

The CDR3 nucleotides read TGCAGCTCCGAGGGGGACGACTATGGCTACACCTTC. Translation gives CSSEGDDYGYTF. The genes are TRBV29-1 and TRBJ1-2; D perhaps matches TRBD1 (6 bases). The CDR3 is 12 residues long. V gave up 8 bases and J gave up 3 bases, with 13 bases separating them. Per germline, CDR1 SQVTM and CDR2 ANQGSEA.

CDR3 nucleotide sequence: TGTGCCAGTATGCCCGGGTATTTGACCACTGAAGCTTTCTTT. It yields the protein CASMPGYLTTEAFF. The chain couples TRBV19 to TRBJ1-1, with D unresolved. Germline CDR1 LNHDA, CDR2 SQIVND (reference sequence). This CDR3 has 14 amino acids. The germline V and J ends were trimmed by 7 bases and 4 bases, with 16 bases remaining between them. The full variable domain, with the rest looked up from reference TRBV19 and TRBJ1-1, is DGGITQSPKYLFRKEGQNVTLSCEQNLNHDAMYWYRQDPGQGLRLIYYSQIVNDFQKGDIAEGYSVSREKKESFPLTVTSAQKNPTAFYLCASMPGYLTTEAFFGQGTRLTVV.

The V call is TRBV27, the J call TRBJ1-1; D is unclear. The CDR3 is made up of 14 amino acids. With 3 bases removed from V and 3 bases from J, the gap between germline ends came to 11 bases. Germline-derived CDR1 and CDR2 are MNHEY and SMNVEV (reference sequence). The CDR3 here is CASSLLGGYTEAFF. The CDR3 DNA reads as TGTGCCAGCAGTTTGCTTGGAGGGTACACTGAAGCTTTCTTT.

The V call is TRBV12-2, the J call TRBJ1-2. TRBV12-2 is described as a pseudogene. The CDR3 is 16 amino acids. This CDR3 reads CASRLGGGPSDYGYTF. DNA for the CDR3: TGTGCAAGTCGCTTAGGGGGGGGACCGTCGGACTATGGCTACACCTTC.

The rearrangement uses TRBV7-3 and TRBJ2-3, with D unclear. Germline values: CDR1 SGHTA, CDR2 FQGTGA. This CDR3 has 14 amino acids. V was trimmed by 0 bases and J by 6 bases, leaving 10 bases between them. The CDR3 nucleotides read TGTGCCAGCAGCTTAACCCCTAGTTTGGATACGCAGTATTTT. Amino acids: CASSLTPSLDTQYF.

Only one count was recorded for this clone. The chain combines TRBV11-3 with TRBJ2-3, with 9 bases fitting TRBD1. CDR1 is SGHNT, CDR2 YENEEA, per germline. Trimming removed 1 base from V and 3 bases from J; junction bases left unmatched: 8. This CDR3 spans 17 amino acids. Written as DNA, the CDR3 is TGTGCCAGCAGCTTAGCGGCCGGGACAGGGCTAACAGATACGCAGTATTTT. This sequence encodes CASSLAAGTGLTDTQYF.

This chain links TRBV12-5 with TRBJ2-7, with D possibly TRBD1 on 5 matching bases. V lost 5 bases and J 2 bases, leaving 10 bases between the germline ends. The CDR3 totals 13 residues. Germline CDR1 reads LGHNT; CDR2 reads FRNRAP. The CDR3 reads CASGPDSTYEQYF. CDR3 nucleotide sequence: TGTGCTAGTGGTCCCGACAGTACCTACGAGCAGTACTTC. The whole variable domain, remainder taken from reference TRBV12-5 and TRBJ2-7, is DARVTQTPRHKVTEMGQEVTMRCQPILGHNTVFWYRQTMMQGLELLAYFRNRAPLDDSGMPKDRFSAEMPDATLATLKIQPSEPRDSAVYFCASGPDSTYEQYFGPGTRLTVT.

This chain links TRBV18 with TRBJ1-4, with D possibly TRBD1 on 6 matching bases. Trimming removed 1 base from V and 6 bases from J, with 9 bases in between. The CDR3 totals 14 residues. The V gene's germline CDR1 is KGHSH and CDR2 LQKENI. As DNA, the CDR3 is TGTGCCAGCTCACCACAGGGGGTGGATGAAAAACTGTTTTTT. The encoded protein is CASSPQGVDEKLFF.

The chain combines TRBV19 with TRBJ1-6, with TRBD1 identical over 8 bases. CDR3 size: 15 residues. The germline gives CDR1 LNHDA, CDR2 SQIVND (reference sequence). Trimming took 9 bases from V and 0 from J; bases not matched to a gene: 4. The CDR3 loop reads CARGQESSYNSPLHF. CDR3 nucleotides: TGTGCCAGGGGACAGGAGAGCTCCTATAATTCACCCCTCCACTTT. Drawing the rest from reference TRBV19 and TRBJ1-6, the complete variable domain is DGGITQSPKYLFRKEGQNVTLSCEQNLNHDAMYWYRQDPGQGLRLIYYSQIVNDFQKGDIAEGYSVSREKKESFPLTVTSAQKNPTAFYLCARGQESSYNSPLHFGNGTRLTVT.